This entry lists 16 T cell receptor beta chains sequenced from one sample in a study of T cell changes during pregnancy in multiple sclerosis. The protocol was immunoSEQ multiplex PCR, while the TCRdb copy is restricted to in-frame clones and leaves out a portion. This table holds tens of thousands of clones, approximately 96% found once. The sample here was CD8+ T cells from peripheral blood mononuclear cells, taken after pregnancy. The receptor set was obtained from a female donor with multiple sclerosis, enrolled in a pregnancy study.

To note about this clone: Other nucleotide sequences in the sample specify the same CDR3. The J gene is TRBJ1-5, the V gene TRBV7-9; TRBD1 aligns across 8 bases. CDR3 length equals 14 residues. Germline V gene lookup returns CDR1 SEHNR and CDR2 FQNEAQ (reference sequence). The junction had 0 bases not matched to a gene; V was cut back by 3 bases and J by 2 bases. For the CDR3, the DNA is TGTGCCAGCAGCTTGGGACAGGGCAATCAGCCCCAGCATTTT. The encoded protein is CASSLGQGNQPQHF.

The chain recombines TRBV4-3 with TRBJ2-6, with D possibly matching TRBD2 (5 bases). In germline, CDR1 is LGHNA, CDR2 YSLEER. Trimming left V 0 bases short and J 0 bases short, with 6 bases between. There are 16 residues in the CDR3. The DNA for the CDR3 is TGCGCCAGCAGCCAAGACGGGATCTCTGGGGCCAACGTCCTGACTTTC. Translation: CASSQDGISGANVLTF.

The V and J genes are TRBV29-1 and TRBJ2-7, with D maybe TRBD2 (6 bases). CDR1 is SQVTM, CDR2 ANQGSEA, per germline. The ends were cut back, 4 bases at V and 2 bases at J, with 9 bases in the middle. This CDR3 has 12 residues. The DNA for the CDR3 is TGCAGCGTTGTAAGCGGGCCCTACGAGCAGTACTTC. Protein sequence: CSVVSGPYEQYF.

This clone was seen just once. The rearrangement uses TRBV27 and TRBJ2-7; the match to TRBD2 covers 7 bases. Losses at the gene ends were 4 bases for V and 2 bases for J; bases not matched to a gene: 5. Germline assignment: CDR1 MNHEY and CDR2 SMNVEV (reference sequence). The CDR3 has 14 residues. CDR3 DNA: TGTGCCAGCAGTTGGACGGGAGGCGCCTACGAGCAGTACTTC. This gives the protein CASSWTGGAYEQYF.

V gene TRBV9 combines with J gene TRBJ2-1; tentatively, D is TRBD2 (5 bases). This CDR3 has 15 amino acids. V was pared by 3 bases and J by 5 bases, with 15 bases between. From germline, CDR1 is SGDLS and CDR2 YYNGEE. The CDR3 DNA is TGTGCCAGCAGCGAAGAGGGTAGTGGGCACAATGAGCAGTTCTTC. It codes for CASSEEGSGHNEQFF. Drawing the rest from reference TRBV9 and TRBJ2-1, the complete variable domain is DSGVTQTPKHLITATGQRVTLRCSPRSGDLSVYWYQQSLDQGLQFLIQYYNGEERAKGNILERFSAQQFPDLHSELNLSSLELGDSALYFCASSEEGSGHNEQFFGPGTRLTVL.

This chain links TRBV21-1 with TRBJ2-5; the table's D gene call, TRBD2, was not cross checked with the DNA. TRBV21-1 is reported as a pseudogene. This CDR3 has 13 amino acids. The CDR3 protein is CASSKPGTETQYF. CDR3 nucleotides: TGTGCCAGCAGCAAACCGGGTACGGAGACCCAGTACTTC.

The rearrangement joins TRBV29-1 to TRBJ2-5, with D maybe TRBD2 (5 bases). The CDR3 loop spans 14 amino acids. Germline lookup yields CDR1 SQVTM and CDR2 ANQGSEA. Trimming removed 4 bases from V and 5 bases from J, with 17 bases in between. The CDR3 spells CSVATSISGETQYF. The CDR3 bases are TGCAGCGTTGCTACTAGTATCTCGGGGGAGACCCAGTACTTC.

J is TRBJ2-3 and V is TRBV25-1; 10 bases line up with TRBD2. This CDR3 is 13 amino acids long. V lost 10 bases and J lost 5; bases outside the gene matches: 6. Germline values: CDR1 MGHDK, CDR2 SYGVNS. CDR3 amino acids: CATTAGGGDTQYF. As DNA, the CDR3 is TGTGCCACCACAGCGGGAGGGGGAGATACGCAGTATTTT. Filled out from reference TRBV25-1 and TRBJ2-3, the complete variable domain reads EADIYQTPRYLVIGTGKKITLECSQTMGHDKMYWYQQDPGMELHLIHYSYGVNSTEKGDLSSESTVSRIRTEHFPLTLESARPSHTSQYLCATTAGGGDTQYFGPGTRLTVL.

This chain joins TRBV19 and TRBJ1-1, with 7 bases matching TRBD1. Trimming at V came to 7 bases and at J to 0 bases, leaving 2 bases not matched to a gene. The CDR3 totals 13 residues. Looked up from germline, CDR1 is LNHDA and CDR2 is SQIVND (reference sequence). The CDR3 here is CASTDRMNTEAFF. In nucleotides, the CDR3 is TGTGCCAGTACGGACAGGATGAACACTGAAGCTTTCTTT.

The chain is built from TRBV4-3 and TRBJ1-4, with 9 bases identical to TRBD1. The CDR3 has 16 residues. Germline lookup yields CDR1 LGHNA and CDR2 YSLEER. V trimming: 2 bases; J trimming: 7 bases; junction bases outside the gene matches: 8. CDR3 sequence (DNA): TGCGCCAGCAGCCAAAATCCGGACAGGGGATTTGAAAAACTGTTTTTT. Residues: CASSQNPDRGFEKLFF.

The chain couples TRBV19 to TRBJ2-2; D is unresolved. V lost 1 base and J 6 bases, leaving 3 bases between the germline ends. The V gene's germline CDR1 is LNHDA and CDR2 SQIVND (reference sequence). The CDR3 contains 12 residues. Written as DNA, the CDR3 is TGTGCCAGTAGTATAGTAGCCGGGGAGCTGTTTTTT. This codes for CASSIVAGELFF.

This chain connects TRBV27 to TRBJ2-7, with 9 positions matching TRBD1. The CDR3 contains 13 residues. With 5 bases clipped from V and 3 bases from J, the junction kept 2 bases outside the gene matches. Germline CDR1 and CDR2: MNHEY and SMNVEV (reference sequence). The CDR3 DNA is TGTGCCAGCAGTGCGGGACAGGGCTACGAGCAGTACTTC. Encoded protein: CASSAGQGYEQYF.

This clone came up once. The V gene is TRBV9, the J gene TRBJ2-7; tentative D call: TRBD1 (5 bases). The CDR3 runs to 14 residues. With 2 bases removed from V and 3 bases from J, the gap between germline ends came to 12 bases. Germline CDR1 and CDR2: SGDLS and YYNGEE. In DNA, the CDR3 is TGTGCCAGCAGCGTTGACAGCTCTCACTACGAGCAGTACTTC. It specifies CASSVDSSHYEQYF.

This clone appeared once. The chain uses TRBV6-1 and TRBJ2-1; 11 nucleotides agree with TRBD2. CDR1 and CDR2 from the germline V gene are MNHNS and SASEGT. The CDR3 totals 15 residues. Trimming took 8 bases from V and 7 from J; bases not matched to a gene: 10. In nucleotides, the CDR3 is TGTGCCAGCGGTCTAGCGGGAGGCACAGCGAATGAGCAGTTCTTC. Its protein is CASGLAGGTANEQFF.

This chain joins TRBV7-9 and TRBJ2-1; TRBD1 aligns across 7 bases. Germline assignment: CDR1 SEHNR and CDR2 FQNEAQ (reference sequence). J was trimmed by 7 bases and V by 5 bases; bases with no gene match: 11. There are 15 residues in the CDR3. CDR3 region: CASSRGTEFGNEQFF. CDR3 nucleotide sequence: TGTGCCAGCAGCCGTGGGACAGAATTCGGGAATGAGCAGTTCTTC.

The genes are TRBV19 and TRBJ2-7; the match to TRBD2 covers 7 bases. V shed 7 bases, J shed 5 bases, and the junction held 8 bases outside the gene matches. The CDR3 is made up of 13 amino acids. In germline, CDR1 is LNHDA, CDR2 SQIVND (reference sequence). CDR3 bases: TGTGCCAGTAATATGGGGGGGGTCCACGAGCAGTACTTC. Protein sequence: CASNMGGVHEQYF.